This T cell receptor beta chain was sequenced during a study of spatial heterogeneity in lung cancer (dated by TCRdb to between 2018 and 2021). Notes on the research overall: Beta-chain transcripts were consistently detected in greater numbers than alpha-chain transcripts, which likely reflected higher beta-chain transcript abundance. In the raw uncorrected reads, each unique combination of TCR and UMI appeared on average more than ten times. In non-small cell lung cancer, the study made a quantitative comparison of TCR alpha and beta repertoires among multiple tumor regions, matched nontumor lung and blood. The study linked features of the TCR repertoire to counts of nonsynonymous mutations, which were determined by whole-exome sequencing of tumor tissue. At surgery, 200 or so tumor regions, 61 to 65 matched nontumor lung samples and some 54 PBMC samples were TCR-sequenced for both alpha and beta chains. What the study reported, not specific to this receptor: Additional single-cell paired TCR alpha and beta sequencing was considered necessary to confirm, at a functional level, the hypothesis that regional TCRs recognize regional mutations.

V loses 4 bases of germline sequence and J loses 5 bases, and the interval between the two ends is 9 bases. For CDR1 and CDR2, the germline V gene lists KGHSH and LQKENI. Spanning cysteine to phenylalanine, the CDR3 consists of 13 amino acids. Only CDR3 DNA is held: 39 bases, read in frame from base 1. This clonotype is characterized as medium-sized (0.01 to 0.1%). Its antigen is not yet known. Base qualities are not recorded, but no much larger clone differs from it by a single base. The library was made by 5' RACE. Sequencing was carried out with a NextSeq 500. In the TCR library protocol, a unique molecular identifier was attached to each TCR cDNA molecule so that PCR and sequencing errors could be corrected. Concerning the study's data processing: Decombinator tools were used for TCR identification, UMI-based error correction and CDR3 extraction. TCRs above a frequency of 2 per 1,000, corresponding to the top 1% of the tumor frequency distribution, were defined as expanded. Rényi diversity was computed with the R vegan package after subsampling each repertoire 100 times to 5,000 TCRs. To build CDR3 similarity networks, amino acid triplet string-kernel similarity was used, and CDR3s were connected when their pairwise similarity was above 0.82. TCRdb ran its own pipeline on the public reads, namely fastp trimming at Q25 and MiXCR clone calling, and kept in-frame beta chains. Each CDR3 protein appears once, grouped with its most common genes and DNA. Clone size and V and J calls follow TCRdb, not the original study. For this sample there are around 5,000 distinct CDR3 sequences; around 5.3% appear just once. The ten largest clones capture about 10% of the sample.

The meaning of the sample's time point label: sample taken at primary tumor resection. The donors were approximately 70 patients from the lung TRACERx cohort who had early-stage, untreated non-small cell lung cancer. For TCR sequencing, whole RNA was extracted from tumor and nontumor lung tissue, or from cryopreserved PBMC samples, and no cell sorting was done. Patients were selected for TCR sequencing only if sufficient RNA was available from at least two tumor regions. Before selection, tumor and adjacent nontumor lung specimens were reviewed by a lung pathologist. The sample in question was normal lung tissue next to the tumor, obtained at surgery. The receptor was isolated from a female donor with early-stage non-small cell lung cancer. The chain is encoded by TRBV18 joined to TRBJ1-3; no confident D gene assignment can be made. The DNA sequence is as follows: TGTGCCAGCTCACTAGAGGCTCGAAACACCATATATTTT. The translation is CASSLEARNTIYF.